Listed here are 9 T cell receptor beta chains from one sample, sequenced in a study of shared clonotypes between healthy human individuals (dated by TCRdb to 2018 to 2021). The method was the immunoSEQ multiplex PCR assay. TCRdb took over this immuneACCESS table, retaining in-frame rearrangements with V and J assigned. Such tables are incomplete; in checked studies, under half of the missing clones stem from an unresolved V gene, and the remainder is unexplained. This sample is represented by about 2 million clones; roughly 95% of them were singletons. The leading ten clones occupy under 1.5% of the sample. CD8 naive samples consisted of CD45RO-negative cells that were positively selected for CCR7, yielding a CD45RA+CCR7+ population without TemRA cells. Sequenced: naive CD8+ T cells sorted from blood. What the cell subset or site label conveys for this sample: CD45RA+CCR7+. These TCRs come from a man between 18 and 29 years old in good health.

This sequence joins TRBV19 and TRBJ1-1; weak D call: TRBD1 (5 bases). Trimming left V 8 bases short and J 1 base short, with 11 bases between. The CDR3 has 13 amino acids. Germline CDR1 reads LNHDA; CDR2 reads SQIVND (reference sequence). In DNA, the CDR3 is TGTGCCAGTGGAGACAGCCCGAACACTGAAGCTTTCTTT. This gives the protein CASGDSPNTEAFF.

The CDR3 DNA follows: TGTGCCAGCAGTCTGAGCCGGGGAGCGACCTACGAGCAGTACTTC. Its protein product is CASSLSRGATYEQYF. The rearrangement joins TRBV5-5 to TRBJ2-7; a weak D match, TRBD2 (5 bases). Germline values: CDR1 SGHKS, CDR2 YYEKEE (reference sequence). This CDR3 comprises 15 residues. V was trimmed by 5 bases and J by 2 bases, leaving 17 bases between them.

The CDR3 is CASSAFDGTYEQYF. For the CDR3, the DNA is TGTGCCAGCAGTGCCTTCGACGGGACCTACGAGCAGTACTTC. This chain links TRBV27 with TRBJ2-7; perhaps TRBD2 as D (5 bases). Trimming cost V 5 bases and J 2 bases, with 13 bases left between them. Germline values: CDR1 MNHEY, CDR2 SMNVEV (reference sequence). CDR3 length: 14 amino acids.

The J gene is TRBJ2-2, the V gene TRBV5-1; 8 bases agree with TRBD1. Trimming cost V 4 bases and J 7 bases; bases outside gene matches: 21. Germline lookup yields CDR1 SGHRS and CDR2 YFSETQ. This CDR3 region has 19 residues. The CDR3 bases are TGCGCCAGCAGCCTTTTCGTTGAACTACTGGGACAGGCTGACGGGGAGCTGTTTTTT. Translating gives CASSLFVELLGQADGELFF. The variable domain in full, with the rest retrieved from reference TRBV5-1 and TRBJ2-2, is KAGVTQTPRYLIKTRGQQVTLSCSPISGHRSVSWYQQTPGQGLQFLFEYFSETQRNKGNFPGRFSGRQFSNSRSEMNVSTLELGDSALYLCASSLFVELLGQADGELFFGEGSRLTVL.

The chain is built from TRBV30 and TRBJ2-7; D gene ambiguous. V shed 3 bases and J shed 0 bases, with 15 bases lying between them. The CDR3 spans 15 residues. CDR1 and CDR2 (germline): GTSNPN, SVGIG (reference sequence). The CDR3 DNA reads TGTGCCTGGAGGGGGATAGACTTCAGCTCCTACGAGCAGTACTTC. Protein product: CAWRGIDFSSYEQYF.

The chain employs TRBV4-1 and TRBJ1-4; no firm D call. Germline lookup yields CDR1 MGHRA and CDR2 YSYEKL. Trimming cost V 0 bases and J 6 bases, with 5 bases left between them. The CDR3 has 13 residues. CDR3 residues: CASSQDSDEKLFF. The CDR3 DNA reads as TGCGCCAGCAGCCAAGATAGTGATGAAAAACTGTTTTTT.

This clone was recorded only once. The CDR3 protein is CASSQGAGANTGELFF. CDR3 nucleotide sequence: TGCGCCAGCAGCCAAGGGGCGGGAGCGAACACCGGGGAGCTGTTTTTT. The chain links TRBV4-3 to TRBJ2-2; 7 bases are a match to TRBD2. Germline loops: CDR1 LGHNA, CDR2 YSLEER. V lost 1 base, J lost 0 bases, and 2 bases stayed unmatched. The CDR3 sequence is 16 residues long.

A word on this clone: Distinct nucleotide sequences in the sample also encode this CDR3. The genes are TRBV2 and TRBJ2-3; no clear D. The length of the CDR3 is 11 residues. Germline V gene data show CDR1 as SNHLY and CDR2 as FYNNEI. V was shortened by 4 bases and J by 2 bases, with 1 base between the two germline ends. The CDR3 nucleotides are TGTGCCAGCAGTGTCACAGATACGCAGTATTTT. It specifies CASSVTDTQYF.

The chain uses TRBV4-2 and TRBJ1-2; D unresolved. The CDR3 has 15 residues. Germline CDR1 and CDR2: LGHNA and YNFKEQ. V was trimmed by 4 bases and J by 3 bases, leaving 15 bases between them. The CDR3 reads CASSPPGGSDYGYTF. The CDR3 DNA reads as TGTGCCAGCAGCCCTCCGGGTGGGAGCGACTATGGCTACACCTTC.